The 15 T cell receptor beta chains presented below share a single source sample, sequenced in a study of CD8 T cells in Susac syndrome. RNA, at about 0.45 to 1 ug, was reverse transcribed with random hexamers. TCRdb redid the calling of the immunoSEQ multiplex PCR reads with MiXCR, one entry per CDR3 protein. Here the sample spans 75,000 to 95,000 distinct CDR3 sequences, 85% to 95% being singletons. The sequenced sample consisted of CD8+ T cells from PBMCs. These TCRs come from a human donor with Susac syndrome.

The DNA for the CDR3 is TGTGCCAGTAGTATCTACGCGGGGCGGTACAATGAGCAGTTCTTC. This translates into CASSIYAGRYNEQFF. The chain joins TRBV19 to TRBJ2-1; a possible D gene is TRBD2 (6 bases). The germline V gene has CDR1 LNHDA and CDR2 SQIVND (reference sequence). V was clipped by 3 bases and J by 4 bases, with 13 bases between them. CDR3 size: 15 residues.

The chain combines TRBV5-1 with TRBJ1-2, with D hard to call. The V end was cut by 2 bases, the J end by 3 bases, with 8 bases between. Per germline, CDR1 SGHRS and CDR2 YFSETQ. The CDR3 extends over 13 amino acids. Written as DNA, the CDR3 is TGCGCCAGCAGCTTATCGGAGTACTATGGCTACACCTTC. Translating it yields CASSLSEYYGYTF.

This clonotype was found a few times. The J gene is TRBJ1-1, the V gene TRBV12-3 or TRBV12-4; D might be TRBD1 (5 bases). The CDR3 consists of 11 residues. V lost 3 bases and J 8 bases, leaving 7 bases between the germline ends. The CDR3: CASSFGTEAFF. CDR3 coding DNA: TGTGCCAGCAGTTTCGGGACCGAAGCTTTCTTT.

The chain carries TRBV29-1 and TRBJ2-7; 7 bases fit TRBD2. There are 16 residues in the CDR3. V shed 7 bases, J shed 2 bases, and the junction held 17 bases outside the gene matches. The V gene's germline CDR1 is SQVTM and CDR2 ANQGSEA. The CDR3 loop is CSAQSRDVGGAYEQYF. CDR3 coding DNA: TGCAGCGCTCAGTCCCGGGATGTGGGGGGGGCCTACGAGCAGTACTTC.

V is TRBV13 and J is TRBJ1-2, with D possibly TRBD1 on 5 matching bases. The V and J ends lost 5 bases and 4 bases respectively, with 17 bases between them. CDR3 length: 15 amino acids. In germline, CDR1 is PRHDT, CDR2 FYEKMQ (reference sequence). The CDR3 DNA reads TGTGCCAGCAGCCGGGGAAGGGGCAGAGGCTATGGCTACACCTTC. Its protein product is CASSRGRGRGYGYTF.

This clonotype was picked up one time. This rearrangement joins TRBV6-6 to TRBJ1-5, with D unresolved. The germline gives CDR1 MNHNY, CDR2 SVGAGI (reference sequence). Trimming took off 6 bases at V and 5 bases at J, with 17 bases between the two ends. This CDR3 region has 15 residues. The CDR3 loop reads CASSPRGEAHQPQHF. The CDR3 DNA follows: TGTGCCAGCAGCCCTCGCGGGGAGGCACATCAGCCCCAGCATTTT.

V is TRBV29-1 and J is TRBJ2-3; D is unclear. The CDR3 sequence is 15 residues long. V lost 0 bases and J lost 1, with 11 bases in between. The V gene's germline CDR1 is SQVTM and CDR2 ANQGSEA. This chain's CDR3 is CSVEEREIGTDTQYF. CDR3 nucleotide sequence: TGCAGCGTTGAAGAAAGGGAAATTGGCACAGATACGCAGTATTTT.

The CDR3 DNA sequence: TGCAGCGCCACGACAGGGGCTGTCTCTGGGGCCAACGTCCTGACTTTC. Translation gives CSATTGAVSGANVLTF. The V and J genes are TRBV29-1 and TRBJ2-6; TRBD1 matches at 8 bases. The ends lost 7 bases at V and 0 bases at J; junction bases unmatched: 8. The CDR3 extends over 16 amino acids. CDR1 and CDR2 (germline): SQVTM, ANQGSEA.

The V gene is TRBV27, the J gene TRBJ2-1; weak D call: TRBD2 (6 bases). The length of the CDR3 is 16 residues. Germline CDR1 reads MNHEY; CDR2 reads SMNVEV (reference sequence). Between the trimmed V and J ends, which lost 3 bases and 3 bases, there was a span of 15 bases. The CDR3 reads CASSFGGKAFYNEQFF. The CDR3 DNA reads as TGTGCCAGCAGTTTTGGGGGGAAGGCTTTCTACAATGAGCAGTTCTTC.

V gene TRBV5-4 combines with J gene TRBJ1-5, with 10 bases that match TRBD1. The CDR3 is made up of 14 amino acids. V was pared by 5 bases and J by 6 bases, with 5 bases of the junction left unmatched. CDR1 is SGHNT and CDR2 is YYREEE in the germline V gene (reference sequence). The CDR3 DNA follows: TGTGCCAGCAGTCCCGGGACAGGGGTTCAGCCCCAGCATTTT. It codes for CASSPGTGVQPQHF. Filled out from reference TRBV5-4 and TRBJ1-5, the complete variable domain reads ETGVTQSPTHLIKTRGQQVTLRCSSQSGHNTVSWYQQALGQGPQFIFQYYREEENGRGNFPPRFSGLQFPNYSSELNVNALELDDSALYLCASSPGTGVQPQHFGDGTRLSIL.

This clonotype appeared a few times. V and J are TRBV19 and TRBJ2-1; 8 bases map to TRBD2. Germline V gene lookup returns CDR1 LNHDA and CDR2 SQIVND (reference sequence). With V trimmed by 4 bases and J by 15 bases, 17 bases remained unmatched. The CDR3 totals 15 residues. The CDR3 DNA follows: TGTGCCAGTAGTAAAGGGTCCCCCAGCGGGAGAGAAAGGTTCTTC. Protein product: CASSKGSPSGRERFF.

The CDR3 here is CASSIVGSGIYNEQFF. In DNA, the CDR3 is TGTGCCAGTAGTATAGTTGGTAGCGGGATCTACAATGAGCAGTTCTTC. V and J are TRBV19 and TRBJ2-1; 8 bases fit TRBD2. CDR3 length: 16 amino acids. V lost 1 base, J lost 3 bases, and 5 bases stayed unmatched. Per the germline V gene, CDR1 is LNHDA and CDR2 is SQIVND (reference sequence).

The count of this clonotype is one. The CDR3 DNA reads as TGTGCCAGCACCTCCAGGGGGCTACTCGGGGGCTACACCTTC. Its protein is CASTSRGLLGGYTF. The V call is TRBV5-8, the J call TRBJ1-2, with 8 bases matching TRBD1. V lost 6 bases, J lost 8 bases, and 12 bases stayed unmatched. The CDR3 covers 14 residues. In germline, CDR1 is SGHTS, CDR2 YDEGEE.

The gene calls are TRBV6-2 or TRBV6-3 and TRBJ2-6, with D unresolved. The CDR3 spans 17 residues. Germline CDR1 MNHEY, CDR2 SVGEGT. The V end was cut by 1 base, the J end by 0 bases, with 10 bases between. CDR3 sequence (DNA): TGTGCCAGCAGTTACTGGTCAGACCGCTCTGGGGCCAACGTCCTGACTTTC. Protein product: CASSYWSDRSGANVLTF.

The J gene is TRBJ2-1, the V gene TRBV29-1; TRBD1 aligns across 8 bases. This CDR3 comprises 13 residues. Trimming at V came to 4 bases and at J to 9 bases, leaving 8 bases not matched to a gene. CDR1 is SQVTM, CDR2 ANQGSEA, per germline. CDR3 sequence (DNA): TGCAGCGTTGTCCGACAGGGGCGAGTTGAGCAGTTCTTC. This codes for CSVVRQGRVEQFF.